The present T cell receptor beta chain was sequenced within a study of T cell repertoires in cytomegalovirus infection. At the level of the study: Both CMV infection and a matching HLA type were indicated by public TCR beta signatures. The study's findings and limits: Based on cumulative public TCR beta family frequency, carriers of CMV plus the relevant HLA were identified. Within the response measured ex vivo, HLA-C-restricted CMV-specific TCR beta clonotypes were dominant.

This CDR3 has 13 residues. The junction had 4 bases not matched to a gene; V was cut back by 3 bases and J by 7 bases. CDR1 is SGHDN and CDR2 is FVKESK in the germline V gene. TCRdb re-called the reads through MiXCR, storing one row per CDR3 protein. Of some 440,000 distinct CDR3 sequences in the sample, approximately 31% are singletons; the top ten hold roughly 15%. This clonotype was recorded a few times. Its antigen is not known. The sequence came from a human donor in good health (CMV status not recorded). Some clones in this sample may be carry-over from other donors' samples. This chain links TRBV14 with TRBJ1-1; 8 bases are a match to TRBD1. The sequenced material came from PBMCs. CDR3 bases: TGTGCCAGCAGCCAGGACAGGGAGGGTGAAGCTTTCTTT. Its protein product is CASSQDREGEAFF.